This TCR beta chain was sequenced in a study of human T cells and chemical hapten exposure. As for the study in general: How much TCR each sample yielded varied, mostly because pooled library volumes differed slightly. Regarding the study as a whole: Those TCRs sitting above 1 in 1000 frequency stayed the same with DPC sensitization.

Time point given: healthy volunteer bleed at 2 weeks. It was unfractionated whole blood from which total RNA was extracted. Per germline, CDR1 MGHRA and CDR2 YSYEKL. The CDR3 is 16 amino acids. Deletions cut 0 bases from V and 6 bases from J, with 18 bases between. This clonotype came up many times. Its antigen is as yet unknown. The library tagged each cDNA molecule with unique molecular identifiers. How the authors handled the data: Across samples, TCR counts had a median of around 100,000 and ranged from roughly 23,224 to 700,000. Each CDR3 protein is one row after TCRdb ran MiXCR on the RACE reads. TCRdb's processing, not the authors', yielded these V and J calls. The sample holds 50,000 or so distinct CDR3 sequences, around 4.5% seen once.

The gene calls are TRBV4-1 and TRBJ2-7; D may be TRBD2 (6 bases). The TCR sequence derives from a human donor in good health. Some clones in this sample may be carry-over from other donors' samples. The sequencing sample was made of whole blood. CDR3 amino acids: CASSQDEGWGESEQYF. As DNA, the CDR3 is TGCGCCAGCAGCCAAGACGAGGGTTGGGGGGAGTCCGAGCAGTACTTC.